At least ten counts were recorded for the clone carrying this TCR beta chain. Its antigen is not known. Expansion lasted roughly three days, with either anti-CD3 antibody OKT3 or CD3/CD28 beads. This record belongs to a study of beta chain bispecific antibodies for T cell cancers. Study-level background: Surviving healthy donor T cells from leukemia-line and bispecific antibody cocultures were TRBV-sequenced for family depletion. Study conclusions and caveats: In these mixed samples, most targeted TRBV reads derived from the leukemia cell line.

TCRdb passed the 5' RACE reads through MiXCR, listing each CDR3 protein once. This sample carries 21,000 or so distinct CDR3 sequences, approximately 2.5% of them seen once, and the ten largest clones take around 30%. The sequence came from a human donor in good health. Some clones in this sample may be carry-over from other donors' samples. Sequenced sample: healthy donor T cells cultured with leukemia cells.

CDR3 sequence reads: CASSFSIGGSTGELFF. The DNA of the CDR3 is TGCGCCAGCAGCTTTTCGATCGGGGGAAGCACCGGGGAGCTGTTTTTT. The chain has TRBV5-1 and TRBJ2-2; perhaps TRBD2 as D (6 bases). From germline, CDR1 is SGHRS and CDR2 YFSETQ. This CDR3 has 16 amino acids. The V end was cut by 2 bases, the J end by 4 bases, with 15 bases between.